This T cell receptor (beta chain) was identified during a study of blood T cell repertoires in COVID-19. Study context: COVID-19 samples, acute and convalescent, were from the United States, Italy and Spain. The analysed material was cDNA or gDNA that came from T cells, B-cell-depleted T cells, or PBMCs.

Using immunoSEQ multiplex PCR, the repertoire was profiled, and TCRdb retains in-frame clones only, with some absent. Of under 300,000 clones listed, approximately 86% are singletons. The CDR3 runs 14 residues. Germline values: CDR1 MNHEY, CDR2 SMNVEV (reference sequence). J gave up 4 bases and V 6 bases, and 6 bases lay outside the gene matches. Sequenced input: peripheral blood. The chain joins TRBV27 to TRBJ1-2, with 9 bases matching TRBD1. This clonotype originated in a woman in her 70s with active or convalescent COVID-19. DNA for the CDR3: TGTGCCAGCAGCCGGGGACAGGGAACCTATGGCTACACCTTC. Translating it yields CASSRGQGTYGYTF.